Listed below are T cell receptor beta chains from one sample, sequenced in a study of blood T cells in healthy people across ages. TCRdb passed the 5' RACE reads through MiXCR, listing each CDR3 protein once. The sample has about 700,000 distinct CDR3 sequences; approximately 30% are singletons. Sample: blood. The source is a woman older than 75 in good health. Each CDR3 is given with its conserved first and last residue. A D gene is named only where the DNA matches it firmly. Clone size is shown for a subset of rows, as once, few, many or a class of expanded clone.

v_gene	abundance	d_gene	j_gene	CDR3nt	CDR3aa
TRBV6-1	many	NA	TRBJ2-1	TGTGCCAGCATCCCCCTCCGAGGTGGGTCCTACAATGAGCAGTTCTTC	CASIPLRGGSYNEQFF
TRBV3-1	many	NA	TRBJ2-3	TGTGCCAGCAGCCCCAGGTGGAGGGAAGGAGATACGCAGTATTTT	CASSPRWREGDTQYF
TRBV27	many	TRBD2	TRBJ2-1	TGTGCCAGCAGAAGAAGCGGGGGGGCCAATGAGCAGTTCTTC	CASRRSGGANEQFF
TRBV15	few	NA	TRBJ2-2	TGTGCCACCAGCAGAGATCCGGGGCGTGGCAGGGGCGACACCGGGGAGCTGTTTTTT	CATSRDPGRGRGDTGELFF
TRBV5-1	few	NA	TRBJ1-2	TGCGCCAGCAGCTTGGGAATTTCGTCTAGCCTTAACTATGGCTACACCTTC	CASSLGISSSLNYGYTF
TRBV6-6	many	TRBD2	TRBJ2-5	TGTGCCAGCAGTTACCAATCCCCGGGACTAACCCAAGAGACCCAGTACTTC	CASSYQSPGLTQETQYF
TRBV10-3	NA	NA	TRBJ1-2	TGTGCCATCAGTGAGTCGACCTTGAGGGGGGGCCATGGCTACACCTTC	CAISESTLRGGHGYTF
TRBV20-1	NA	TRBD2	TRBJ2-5	TGCAGTGCTACGGGGACTAGCGGGGAAGAGACCCAGTACTTC	CSATGTSGEETQYF
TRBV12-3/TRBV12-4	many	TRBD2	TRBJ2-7	TGTGCCAGCAGTTTAAAACTAGCGGGGGGGCTGTCCCCCCACGAGCAGTACTTC	CASSLKLAGGLSPHEQYF
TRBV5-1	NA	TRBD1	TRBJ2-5	TGCGCCAGCAGCTTGACAGGGGGCCCCTACAATGAGCAGTACTTC	CASSLTGGPYNEQYF
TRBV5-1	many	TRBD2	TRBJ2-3	TGCGCCAGCAGCCTTCTAGCGGGGGGGTCCGATACGCAGTATTTT	CASSLLAGGSDTQYF
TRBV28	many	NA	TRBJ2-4	TGTGCCAGCAGTTTAGTCGGACTCGTAGCCAAAAACATTCAGTACTTC	CASSLVGLVAKNIQYF
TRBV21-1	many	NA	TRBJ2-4	TGTGCCAGCAACAAAACGGAGCTCCGGGCCAAAAACATTCAGTACTTC	CASNKTELRAKNIQYF
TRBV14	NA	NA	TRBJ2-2	TGTGCCAGCAGCCTTCAGCGGGCGAACACCGGGGAGCTGTTTTTT	CASSLQRANTGELFF
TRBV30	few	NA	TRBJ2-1	TGTGCCTGGAGTGCAAATAACAATGAGCAGTTCTTC	CAWSANNNEQFF
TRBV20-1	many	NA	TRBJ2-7	TGCAGTGCTGGTAGAGACTCGAGAGGGCGCGAGCAGTACTTC	CSAGRDSRGREQYF
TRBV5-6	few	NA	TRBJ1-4	TGTGCCAGCAGCTTTACCGGGGGAAATGAAAAACGGTTTTTT	CASSFTGGNEKRFF
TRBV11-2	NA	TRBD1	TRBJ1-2	TGTGCCAGCAGCTCCCTAGGCAGGGGGGCCTATGGCTACACCTTC	CASSSLGRGAYGYTF
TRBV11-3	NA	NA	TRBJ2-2	TGTGCCAGCAGCAGCCCCTCAGGGGGGGGCACCGGGGAGCTGTTTTTT	CASSSPSGGGTGELFF
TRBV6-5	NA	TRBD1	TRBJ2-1	TGTGCCAGCAGTCTACGGGACAGGGCCTCATCTTCCCCCAATGAGCAGTTCTTC	CASSLRDRASSSPNEQFF
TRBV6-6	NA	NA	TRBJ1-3	TGTGCCAGCAGCCTAGGGGGTAGGGTTGGAAACACCATATATTTT	CASSLGGRVGNTIYF
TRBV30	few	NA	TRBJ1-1	TGTGCCTGGAGTCCGCCGGGACCCGGTAGGAACACTGAAGCTTTCTTT	CAWSPPGPGRNTEAFF
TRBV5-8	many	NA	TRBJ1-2	TGTGCCAGCAGCCCAAGGTCGGGTTTTCACTATGGCTACACCTTC	CASSPRSGFHYGYTF
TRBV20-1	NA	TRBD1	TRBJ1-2	TGCAGTGCTGGGGTGGGGACAGACTTTGGCTACACCTTC	CSAGVGTDFGYTF
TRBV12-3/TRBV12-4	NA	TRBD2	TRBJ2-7	TGTGCCAGCAGTCCCCGGACTAGCGGGGGCAGCTCCTACGAGCAGTACTTC	CASSPRTSGGSSYEQYF
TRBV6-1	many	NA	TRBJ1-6	TGTGCCAGCAACCGGGGTTCTGATTCACCCCTCCACTTT	CASNRGSDSPLHF